Listed below are T cell receptor beta chains from one sample, sequenced in a study of T cells in localized non-small cell lung cancer. TCRdb keeps only in-frame clones here, not all; method: immunoSEQ multiplex PCR. The sample consists of about 2,800 clones, roughly 23% of them appearing once. The sequencing used lung tumor tissue, collected before any cancer treatment. These receptors came from a female donor aged 60 or older with stage III lung adenocarcinoma. CDR3s include the opening cysteine and the closing phenylalanine or tryptophan. A D gene is named only where the DNA matches it firmly. Only some rows state a clone size, as once, few, many or a class for expanded clones.

clone size,J gene,D gene,V gene,CDR3 length,CDR3 DNA,CDR3 protein
.,TRBJ2-1,TRBD2,TRBV11-3,17,TGTGCCAGCAGCCCCAGAGGGGCTAGCGGAAACTACAATGAGCAGTTCTTC,CASSPRGASGNYNEQFF
.,TRBJ2-7,TRBD2,TRBV29-1,16,TGCAGCGTCCGAGGTGGGACTAGCGGAGATATATACGAGCAGTACTTC,CSVRGGTSGDIYEQYF
medium-sized,TRBJ1-5,.,TRBV7-2,13,TGTGCCAGCAGCTGGGGCGGCAATCAGCCCCAGCATTTT,CASSWGGNQPQHF
.,TRBJ1-2,.,TRBV30,13,TGTGCCTGGAAGTACAGCAGGTACTATGGCTACACCTTC,CAWKYSRYYGYTF
few,TRBJ1-5,.,TRBV30,13,TGTGCCTGGAGCCAGGGAAGCAATCAGCCCCAGCATTTT,CAWSQGSNQPQHF
.,TRBJ2-7,TRBD2,TRBV5-1,15,TGCGCCAGCAGCGAACTAGCGGGGGAGTCCTACGAGCAGTACTTC,CASSELAGESYEQYF
few,TRBJ2-3,.,TRBV6-8,15,TGTGCCAGCAGTTACTCGGTGGGGCGGCCAGATACGCAGTATTTT,CASSYSVGRPDTQYF
few,TRBJ2-1,TRBD2,TRBV19,17,TGTGCCAGTACCTATTCAGGAGGGCTAGCGGGAGCGAGCGAGCAGTTCTTC,CASTYSGGLAGASEQFF
.,TRBJ2-7,.,TRBV6-8,16,TGTGCCAGCACCCCTCGGAGCGGGACACTATCCTACGAGCAGTACTTC,CASTPRSGTLSYEQYF
medium-sized,TRBJ2-3,TRBD2,TRBV4-1,15,TGCGCCAGCAGCGGGGTGGGAGGGGGCACAGATACGCAGTATTTT,CASSGVGGGTDTQYF
few,TRBJ2-6,.,TRBV11-3,18,TGTGCCAGCAGCCCGCTGGGAGGGGGCGCGTCTGGGGCCAACGTCCTGACTTTC,CASSPLGGGASGANVLTF
.,TRBJ2-7,.,TRBV6-8,18,TGTGCCAGCAGCCGTCGAGGCAACAACCCCGAGGTGTCCTACGAGCAGTACTTC,CASSRRGNNPEVSYEQYF
few,TRBJ1-1,.,TRBV7-2,13,TGTGCCAGCAGCAAGGGGGGACCCACTGAAGCTTTCTTT,CASSKGGPTEAFF
large,TRBJ2-5,.,TRBV11-3,14,TGTGCCAGCAGATCTCCTAGGGGGCAAGAGACCCAGTACTTC,CASRSPRGQETQYF
medium-sized,TRBJ2-7,.,TRBV6-8,14,TGTGCCAGCAGTTCCTCCGCCCGAACCTACGAGCAGTACTTC,CASSSSARTYEQYF
few,TRBJ2-1,.,TRBV11-3,16,TGTGCCAGCAGCATTCCTATTGGGGGGCCCTGGGATGAGCAGTTCTTC,CASSIPIGGPWDEQFF
few,TRBJ2-3,TRBD1,TRBV6-8,16,TGTGCCAGCAGCAACAAGCGGGACAGGGGCCCAGATACGCAGTATTTT,CASSNKRDRGPDTQYF
.,TRBJ1-2,.,TRBV15,15,TGTGCCACCAGCAGAGGGGGGAACTACAGGGCTGGCTACACCTTC,CATSRGGNYRAGYTF
.,TRBJ1-5,.,TRBV18,13,TGTGCCAGCTCACCTAGGGGTGGGCAGCCCCAGCATTTT,CASSPRGGQPQHF
.,TRBJ1-5,.,TRBV28,16,TGTGCCAGCAGTTTCGCGAGGGACCTTAGCAATCAGCCCCAGCATTTT,CASSFARDLSNQPQHF
.,TRBJ1-5,.,TRBV10-2,15,TGCGCCAGCAGTGAGTCCGGCCATCGCAATCAGCCCCAGCATTTT,CASSESGHRNQPQHF
.,TRBJ2-7,.,TRBV19,14,TGTGCCAGTAGTAGAGCGCACCTCTCCTACGAGCAGTACTTC,CASSRAHLSYEQYF
.,TRBJ1-1,.,TRBV25-1,15,TGTGCCAGCAGTGAATGGGGGGGAATGAACACTGAAGCTTTCTTT,CASSEWGGMNTEAFF
medium-sized,TRBJ1-2,TRBD1,TRBV6-8,15,TGTGCCAGCAGTCAACGACAGGGCGCTAACTATGGCTACACCTTC,CASSQRQGANYGYTF
few,TRBJ2-2,.,TRBV6-8,14,TGTGCCAGCAGCCAGGGACTCACCACCGGGGAGCTGTTTTTT,CASSQGLTTGELFF
few,TRBJ2-3,TRBD1,TRBV2,15,TGTGCCAGCAGCGTGGGACAGGGTTCGGCAGATACGCAGTATTTT,CASSVGQGSADTQYF
few,TRBJ2-1,TRBD2,TRBV7-7,15,TGTGCCAGCAGCCAAGGGGCGGGAGGGCTGAATGAGCAGTTCTTC,CASSQGAGGLNEQFF
few,TRBJ2-2,.,TRBV19,15,.,CASTSGASRAGELFF
.,TRBJ2-7,.,TRBV2,13,TGTGCCAGCAGCCGTGGACAGCCCTACGAGCAGTACTTC,CASSRGQPYEQYF
.,TRBJ2-5,.,TRBV19,15,TGTGCCAGTAGTATGGATAGGCGGGACCAAGAGACCCAGTACTTC,CASSMDRRDQETQYF
few,TRBJ2-1,.,TRBV29-1,14,TGCAGCGTTGAAGATGGGTTAACGGGGAATGAGCAGTTCTTC,CSVEDGLTGNEQFF